This T cell receptor beta chain comes out of a study of cytomegalovirus exposure and HLA in healthy donors. Regarding the study as a whole: In an earlier analysis, productive rearrangement rates for most beta V segments clustered near 87% or 30%. Fewer N-insertions (relative to the approximately 700-donor mean) were reportedly seen in an Asian-associated ancestry cluster in a later analysis. Across HLA loci, a later analysis found differing TCR association rates, with DRB1 most and HLA-C fewest.

In regard to this clone: Its matching antigen is unknown.

Germline lookup yields CDR1 MNHNS and CDR2 SASEGT. The CDR3 covers 12 residues. Primers included in the PCR were 60 Vbeta and 13 Jbeta primers. Method: immunoSEQ multiplex PCR; TCRdb's copy keeps in-frame clones and lacks some. This table holds over 150,000 clones, roughly 89% found once. The TCR was taken from a woman younger than 45 in good health and CMV-seronegative. The rearrangement links TRBV6-1 to TRBJ2-5; 7 positions match TRBD1. The closer fit of TRBJ2-7 to the DNA end suggests the J call may be wrong. Sequencing was carried out using PBMCs. The CDR3 DNA follows: TGTGCCAGCACCCAGGACAGGTACGAGCAGTACTTC. Protein sequence: CASTQDRYEQYF.